These 5 T cell receptor beta chains came from one sample sequenced in a study of identical twins. TCRdb redid the calling of the 5' RACE reads with MiXCR, one entry per CDR3 protein. The table shows more than 1.5 million distinct CDR3 sequences, with around a third occurring only once. The sequenced sample consisted of cord blood. Receptors originate from a newborn girl in good health.

The table lists this clonotype with a count of one. V is TRBV3-1 and J is TRBJ1-2; 9 nucleotides line up with TRBD1. This CDR3 is built from 15 residues. The germline V gene has CDR1 LGHDT and CDR2 YNNKEL (reference sequence). V shed 0 bases, J shed 7 bases, and the junction held 6 bases outside the gene matches. CDR3 DNA sequence: TGTGCCAGCAGCCAAGAGGGGGGACAGGGTGGTGGCTACACCTTC. This sequence encodes CASSQEGGQGGGYTF.

The V call is TRBV5-1, the J call TRBJ1-5, with D possibly matching TRBD1 (6 bases). CDR3 length: 15 residues. Trimming left V 2 bases short and J 4 bases short, with 13 bases between. The V gene's germline CDR1 is SGHRS and CDR2 YFSETQ. This CDR3 is CASSFDGGRNQPQHF. The CDR3 coding sequence is TGCGCCAGCAGCTTTGATGGGGGCCGAAATCAGCCCCAGCATTTT.

V gene TRBV25-1 combines with J gene TRBJ2-7, with 11 bases matching TRBD1. With 4 bases clipped from V and 4 bases from J, the junction kept 6 bases outside the gene matches. The CDR3 length is 15 residues. CDR1 is MGHDK and CDR2 is SYGVNS in the germline V gene. The CDR3 DNA is TGTGCCAGCAGTGGGGGACAGGGGGGGGTTTACGAGCAGTACTTC. Protein: CASSGGQGGVYEQYF.

This clonotype was found a few times. J is TRBJ2-1 and V is TRBV20-1; 7 nucleotides align to TRBD2. Germline CDR1 and CDR2: DFQATT and SNEGSKA (reference sequence). There are 14 residues in the CDR3. The CDR3 reads CSAERLAVRDEQFF. CDR3 nucleotide sequence: TGCAGCGCGGAGAGGCTAGCGGTTCGAGATGAGCAGTTCTTC.

This clonotype occurred many times. This chain joins TRBV29-1 and TRBJ2-1, with D tentatively TRBD1 (5 bases). Trimming took 0 bases from V and 0 from J, leaving 12 bases between them. Germline assignment: CDR1 SQVTM and CDR2 ANQGSEA. This CDR3 comprises 16 residues. The CDR3 sequence is CSVEDRQKISYNEQFF. In DNA, the CDR3 is TGCAGCGTTGAAGACCGACAGAAGATCTCCTACAATGAGCAGTTCTTC.